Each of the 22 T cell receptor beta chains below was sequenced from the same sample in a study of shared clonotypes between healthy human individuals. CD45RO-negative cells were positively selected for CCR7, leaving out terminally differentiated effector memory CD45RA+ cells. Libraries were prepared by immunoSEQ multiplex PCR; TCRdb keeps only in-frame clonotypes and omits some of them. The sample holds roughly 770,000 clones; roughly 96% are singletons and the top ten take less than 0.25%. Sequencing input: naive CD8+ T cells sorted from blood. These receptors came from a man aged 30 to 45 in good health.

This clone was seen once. The CDR3 coding sequence is TGCGCCAGCAGCCCTTTCAGGGGAGACAATGAGCAGTTCTTC. Translating it yields CASSPFRGDNEQFF. The rearrangement joins TRBV5-1 to TRBJ2-1, with D perhaps TRBD1 (6 bases). V gave up 4 bases and J gave up 5 bases, with 13 bases separating them. Germline V gene sequence: CDR1 SGHRS, CDR2 YFSETQ. The CDR3 totals 14 residues. The complete variable domain, with remaining parts taken from reference TRBV5-1 and TRBJ2-1, reads KAGVTQTPRYLIKTRGQQVTLSCSPISGHRSVSWYQQTPGQGLQFLFEYFSETQRNKGNFPGRFSGRQFSNSRSEMNVSTLELGDSALYLCASSPFRGDNEQFFGPGTRLTVL.

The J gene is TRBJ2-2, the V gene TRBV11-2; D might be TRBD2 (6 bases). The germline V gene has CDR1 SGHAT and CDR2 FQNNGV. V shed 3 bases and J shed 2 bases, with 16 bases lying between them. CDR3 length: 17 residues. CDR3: CASSFLEGQGNTGELFF. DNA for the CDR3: TGTGCCAGCAGCTTTTTGGAGGGGCAGGGAAACACCGGGGAGCTGTTTTTT.

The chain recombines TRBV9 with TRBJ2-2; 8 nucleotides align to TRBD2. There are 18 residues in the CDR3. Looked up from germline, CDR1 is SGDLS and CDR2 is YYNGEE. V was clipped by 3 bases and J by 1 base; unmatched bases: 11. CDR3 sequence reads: CASSAAGGGGGNTGELFF. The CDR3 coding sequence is TGTGCCAGCAGCGCCGCGGGAGGTGGAGGGGGGAACACCGGGGAGCTGTTTTTT.

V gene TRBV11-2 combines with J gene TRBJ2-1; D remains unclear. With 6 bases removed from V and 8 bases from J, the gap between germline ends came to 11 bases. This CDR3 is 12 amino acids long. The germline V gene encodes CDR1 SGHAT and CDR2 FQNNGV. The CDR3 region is CASRALEDEQFF. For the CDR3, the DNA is TGTGCCAGCAGAGCGTTAGAGGATGAGCAGTTCTTC.

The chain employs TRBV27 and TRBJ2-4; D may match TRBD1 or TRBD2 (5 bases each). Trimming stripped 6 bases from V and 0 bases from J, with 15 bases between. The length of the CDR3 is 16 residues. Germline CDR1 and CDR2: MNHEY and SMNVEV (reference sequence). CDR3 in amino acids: CASRRGGGLAKNIQYF. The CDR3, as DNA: TGTGCCAGCAGGAGGGGTGGCGGCCTAGCCAAAAACATTCAGTACTTC.

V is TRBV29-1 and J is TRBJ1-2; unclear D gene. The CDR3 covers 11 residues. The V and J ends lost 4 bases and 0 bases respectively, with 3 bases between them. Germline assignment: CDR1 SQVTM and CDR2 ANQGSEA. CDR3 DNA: TGCAGCGTTGTTTCTAACTATGGCTACACCTTC. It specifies CSVVSNYGYTF.

DNA for the CDR3: TGTGCCAGCAGCGTAGACGGGGTACAAGAGACCCAGTACTTC. Encoded protein: CASSVDGVQETQYF. V is TRBV9 and J is TRBJ2-5; a weak D match, TRBD2 (5 bases). Germline-derived CDR1 and CDR2 are SGDLS and YYNGEE. V lost 0 bases, J lost 2 bases, and 8 bases lay in between. CDR3 length equals 14 residues.

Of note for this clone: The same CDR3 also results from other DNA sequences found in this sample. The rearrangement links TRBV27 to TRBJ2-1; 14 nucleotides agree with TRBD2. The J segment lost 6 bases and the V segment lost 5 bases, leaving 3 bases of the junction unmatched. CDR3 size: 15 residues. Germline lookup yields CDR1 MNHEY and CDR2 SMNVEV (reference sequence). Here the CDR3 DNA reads TGTGCCAGCAGTCCTGGACTAGCGGGAGGCAATGAGCAGTTCTTC. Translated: CASSPGLAGGNEQFF.

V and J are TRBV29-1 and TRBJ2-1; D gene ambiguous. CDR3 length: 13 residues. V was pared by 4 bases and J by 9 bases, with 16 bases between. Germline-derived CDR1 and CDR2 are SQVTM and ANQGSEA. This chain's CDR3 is CSVGAENPGEQFF. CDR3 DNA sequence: TGCAGCGTTGGGGCCGAAAACCCGGGTGAGCAGTTCTTC.

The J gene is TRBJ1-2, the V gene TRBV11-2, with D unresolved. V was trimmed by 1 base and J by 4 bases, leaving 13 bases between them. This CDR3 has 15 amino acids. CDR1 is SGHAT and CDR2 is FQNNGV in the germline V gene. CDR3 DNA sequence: TGTGCCAGCAGCTTAGGCCCGACGGGCTTCTATGGCTACACCTTC. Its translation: CASSLGPTGFYGYTF.

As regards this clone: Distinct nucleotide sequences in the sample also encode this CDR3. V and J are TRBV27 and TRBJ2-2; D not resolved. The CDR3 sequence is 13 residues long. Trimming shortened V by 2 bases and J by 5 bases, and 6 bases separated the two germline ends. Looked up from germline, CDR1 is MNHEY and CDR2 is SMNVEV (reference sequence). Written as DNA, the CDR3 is TGTGCCAGCAGTTTAGAAGTAACCGGGGAGCTGTTTTTT. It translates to CASSLEVTGELFF.

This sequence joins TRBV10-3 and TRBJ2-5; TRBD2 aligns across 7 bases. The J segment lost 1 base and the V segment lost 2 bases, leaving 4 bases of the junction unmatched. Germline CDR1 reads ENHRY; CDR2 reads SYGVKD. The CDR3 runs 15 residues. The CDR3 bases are TGTGCCATCAGTGAGCCGGCTAGCGGCCAAGAGACCCAGTACTTC. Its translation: CAISEPASGQETQYF.

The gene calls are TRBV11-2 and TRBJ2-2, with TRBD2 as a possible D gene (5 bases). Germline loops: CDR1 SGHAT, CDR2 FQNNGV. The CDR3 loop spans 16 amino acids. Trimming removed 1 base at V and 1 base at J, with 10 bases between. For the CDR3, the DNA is TGTGCCAGCAGCTTAGCATCGGGAAAGAACACCGGGGAGCTGTTTTTT. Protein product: CASSLASGKNTGELFF.

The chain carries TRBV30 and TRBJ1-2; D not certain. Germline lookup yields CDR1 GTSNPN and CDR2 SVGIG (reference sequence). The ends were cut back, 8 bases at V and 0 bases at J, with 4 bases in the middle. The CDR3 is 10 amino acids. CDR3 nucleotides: TGTGCCGCGTCTAACTATGGCTACACCTTC. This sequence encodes CAASNYGYTF.

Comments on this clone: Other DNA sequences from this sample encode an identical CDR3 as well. The CDR3 region is CASSLRRTYEQYF. As DNA, the CDR3 is TGTGCCAGCAGTCTTAGGCGGACCTACGAGCAGTACTTC. The chain combines TRBV27 with TRBJ2-7; no reliable D call. Deletions cut 5 bases from V and 2 bases from J, with 10 bases between. CDR3 length: 13 residues. CDR1 and CDR2 (germline): MNHEY, SMNVEV (reference sequence).

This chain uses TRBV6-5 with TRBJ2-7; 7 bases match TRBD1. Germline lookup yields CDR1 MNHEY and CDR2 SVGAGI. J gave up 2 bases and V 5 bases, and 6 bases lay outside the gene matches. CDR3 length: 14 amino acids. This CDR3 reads CASSNPGQTYEQYF. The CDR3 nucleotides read TGTGCCAGCAGTAATCCGGGACAGACCTACGAGCAGTACTTC.

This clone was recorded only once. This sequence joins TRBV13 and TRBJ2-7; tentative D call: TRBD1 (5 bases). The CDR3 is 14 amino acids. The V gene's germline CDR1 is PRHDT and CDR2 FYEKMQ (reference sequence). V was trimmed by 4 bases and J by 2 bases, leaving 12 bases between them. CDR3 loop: CASSSTVVTYEQYF. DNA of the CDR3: TGTGCCAGCAGCTCGACAGTGGTCACCTACGAGCAGTACTTC.

The CDR3 DNA follows: TGTGCCAGTAGTATCCCCCCCACCGGGGAGCTGTTTTTT. It yields the protein CASSIPPTGELFF. The rearrangement links TRBV19 to TRBJ2-2; no reliable D call. CDR1 and CDR2 (germline): LNHDA, SQIVND (reference sequence). The V and J ends lost 3 bases and 4 bases respectively, with 6 bases between them. There are 13 residues in the CDR3.

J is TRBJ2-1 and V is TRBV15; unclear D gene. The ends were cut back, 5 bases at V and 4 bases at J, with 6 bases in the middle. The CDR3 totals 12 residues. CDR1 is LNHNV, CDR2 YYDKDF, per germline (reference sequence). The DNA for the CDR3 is TGTGCCACCAGCGACGGATACAATGAGCAGTTCTTC. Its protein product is CATSDGYNEQFF.

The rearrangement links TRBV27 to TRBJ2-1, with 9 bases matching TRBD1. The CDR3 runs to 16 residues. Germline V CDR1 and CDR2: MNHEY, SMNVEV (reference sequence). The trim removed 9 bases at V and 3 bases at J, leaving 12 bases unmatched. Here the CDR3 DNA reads TGTGCCAGTCCGGGACAGGGTCCCTTAAACTACAATGAGCAGTTCTTC. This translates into CASPGQGPLNYNEQFF.

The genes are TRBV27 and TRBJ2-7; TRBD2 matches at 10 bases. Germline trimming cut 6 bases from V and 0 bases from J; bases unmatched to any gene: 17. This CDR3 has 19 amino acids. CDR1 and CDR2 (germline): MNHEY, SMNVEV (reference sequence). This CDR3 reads CASSLLSELAGTNSYEQYF. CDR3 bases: TGTGCCAGCAGCCTCTTAAGTGAACTAGCGGGGACCAACTCCTACGAGCAGTACTTC.

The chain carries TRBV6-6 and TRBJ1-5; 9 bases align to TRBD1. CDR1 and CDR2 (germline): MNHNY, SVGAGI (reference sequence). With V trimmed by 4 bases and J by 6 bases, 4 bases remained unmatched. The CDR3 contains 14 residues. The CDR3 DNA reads TGTGCCAGCAGTTGGGGACAGGGTCCTCAGCCCCAGCATTTT. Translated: CASSWGQGPQPQHF.